This T cell receptor (beta chain) was captured by sequencing in a study of cytomegalovirus exposure and HLA in healthy donors. The primer mix had 60 Vbeta and 13 Jbeta primers. Some clones are missing from TCRdb's copy, which holds only in-frame ones; the method was immunoSEQ multiplex PCR. Here the sample spans hundreds of thousands of clones, roughly 70% being singletons. All the people who gave samples were healthy bone marrow donors. This CDR3 comprises 17 residues. The J segment lost 2 bases and the V segment lost 3 bases, leaving 10 bases of the junction unmatched. Germline lookup yields CDR1 SGHNT and CDR2 YYREEE (reference sequence).

The sequenced sample consisted of PBMCs. The receptor comes from a female donor in good health and CMV-seronegative. J is TRBJ2-7 and V is TRBV5-4; 11 bases align to TRBD2. CDR3 nucleotides: TGTGCCAGCAGCTATAAATTACTAGCGGGAGAACCCTACGAGCAGTACTTC. It specifies CASSYKLLAGEPYEQYF.